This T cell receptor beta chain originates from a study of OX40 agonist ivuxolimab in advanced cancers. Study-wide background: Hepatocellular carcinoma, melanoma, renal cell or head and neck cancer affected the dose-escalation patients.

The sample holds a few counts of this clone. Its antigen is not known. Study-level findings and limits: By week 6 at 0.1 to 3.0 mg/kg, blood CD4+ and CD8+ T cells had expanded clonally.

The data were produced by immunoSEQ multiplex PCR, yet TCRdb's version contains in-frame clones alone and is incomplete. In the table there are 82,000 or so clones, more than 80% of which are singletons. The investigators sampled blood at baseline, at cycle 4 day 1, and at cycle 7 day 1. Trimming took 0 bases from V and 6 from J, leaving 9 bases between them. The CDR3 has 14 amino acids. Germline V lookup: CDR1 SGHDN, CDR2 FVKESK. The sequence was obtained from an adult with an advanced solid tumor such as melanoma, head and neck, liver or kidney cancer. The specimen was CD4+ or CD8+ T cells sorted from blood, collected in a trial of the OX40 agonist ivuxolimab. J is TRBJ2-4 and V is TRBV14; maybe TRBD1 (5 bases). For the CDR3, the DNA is TGTGCCAGCAGCCAAGATATAGGGGCAAACATTCAGTACTTC. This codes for CASSQDIGANIQYF.